These T cell receptor beta chains were read from a single sample in a study of blood T cell repertoires in COVID-19. This table comes from immunoSEQ multiplex PCR, and its TCRdb copy is limited to in-frame clones, with some not included. There are some 250,000 clones in the sample; more than 80% occur only once, and 7.5% lies in the top ten. Sequencing input: peripheral blood. All receptors come from a woman older than 75 with COVID-19, enrolled during active disease. CDR3s include the opening cysteine and the closing phenylalanine or tryptophan. D genes are given only for firm matches.

d_call | j_call | v_call | cdr3_aa
NA | TRBJ2-7 | TRBV29-1 | CSVEGGESPPGEQYF
TRBD1 | TRBJ1-4 | TRBV5-1 | CASSSGGPTNEKLFF
TRBD1 | TRBJ2-5 | TRBV20-1 | CSASGGTGVGTQYF
NA | TRBJ1-5 | TRBV18 | CASSPVRDWDQPQHF
NA | TRBJ2-1 | TRBV5-1 | CASSLVSGPYNEQFF
NA | TRBJ2-2 | TRBV2 | CASSDTGTGELFF
NA | TRBJ1-3 | TRBV6-1 | CASSEPYSGNTIYF
TRBD1 | TRBJ1-3 | TRBV11-2 | CASSLTGTRDTIYF
NA | TRBJ1-1 | TRBV29-1 | CSVVASGAEAFF
TRBD1 | TRBJ2-7 | TRBV7-2 | CASRWPGQGAEQYF
NA | TRBJ1-5 | TRBV27 | CASSFRFRGNQPQHF
NA | TRBJ1-2 | TRBV7-9 | CASSPTQGYTF
TRBD1 | TRBJ2-1 | TRBV29-1 | CSVGQGGNEQFF
NA | TRBJ1-6 | TRBV13 | CASSFRGPLSPLHF
NA | TRBJ2-2 | TRBV7-6 | CASSPEVKAQSGELFF
TRBD1 | TRBJ1-6 | TRBV6-6 | CASSFPDRENSPLHF
NA | TRBJ1-6 | TRBV11-2 | CASSLTGTYSPLHF
NA | TRBJ1-1 | TRBV28 | CASSIPLQGNTEAFF
NA | TRBJ1-2 | TRBV18 | CASSPPRPLNYGYTF
TRBD2 | TRBJ2-3 | TRBV4-3 | CASSQTRFERDTDTQYF
TRBD2 | TRBJ2-7 | TRBV6-1 | CASSEGAGLAGASSYEQYF
NA | TRBJ2-7 | TRBV6-5 | CASSTDTYEQYF
TRBD1 | TRBJ1-5 | TRBV2 | CASSERTGSQPQHF
TRBD2 | TRBJ2-1 | TRBV24-1 | CATSESSGRSYNEQFF
TRBD1 | TRBJ1-2 | TRBV23-1 | CASSQTGGAYGYTF
NA | TRBJ1-2 | TRBV6-5 | CASSTASTNYGYTF
TRBD2 | TRBJ2-7 | TRBV4-2 | CASSQVSGLAGNYEQYF
NA | TRBJ1-1 | TRBV21-1 | CASSKEFRMNTEAFF
NA | TRBJ1-6 | TRBV6-6 | CASSLQGSGGAVSPLHF
NA | TRBJ1-5 | TRBV2 | CASSEREIQPQHF
NA | TRBJ2-3 | TRBV10-3 | CKRRLPSTDTQYF
NA | TRBJ1-2 | TRBV12-3/TRBV12-4 | CASSSLGLEVF
NA | TRBJ2-3 | TRBV2 | CASRRLTTDVNTQYF
NA | TRBJ1-5 | TRBV11-2 | CASSLSVNQPQHF
NA | TRBJ2-1 | TRBV7-3 | CASSLRLGNEQFF
TRBD2 | TRBJ2-1 | TRBV18 | CASSPAGLAGGDEQFF
TRBD2 | TRBJ2-1 | TRBV3-1/TRBV3-2 | CASSQGLAGVGGENEQFF
TRBD2 | TRBJ2-2 | TRBV4-3 | CASSQNPLTSVSTGELFF
NA | TRBJ2-2 | TRBV11-2 | CASSLVVTAGELFF
TRBD1 | TRBJ1-6 | TRBV7-9 | CAWKPGTGRSPLHF
NA | TRBJ1-1 | TRBV19 | CASSIVTKRMNTEAFF
NA | TRBJ2-3 | TRBV19 | CASSIGRDRNADTQYF
TRBD1 | TRBJ1-1 | TRBV6-6 | CASSWGQGNTEAFF
TRBD1 | TRBJ1-5 | TRBV3-1/TRBV3-2 | CASSQEEGGRGNQPQHF
NA | TRBJ1-3 | TRBV5-1 | CASSETPGSPGNTIYF